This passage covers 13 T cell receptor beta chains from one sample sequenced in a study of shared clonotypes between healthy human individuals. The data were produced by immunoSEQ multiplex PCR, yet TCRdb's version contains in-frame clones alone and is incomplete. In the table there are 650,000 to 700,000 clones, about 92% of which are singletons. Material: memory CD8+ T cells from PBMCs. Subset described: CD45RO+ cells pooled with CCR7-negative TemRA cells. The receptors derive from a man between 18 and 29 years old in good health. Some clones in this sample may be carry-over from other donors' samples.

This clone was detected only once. In nucleotides, the CDR3 is TGTGCCAGCAGTTTATCCCGTGGACAGGGCCACTCTGGAAACACCATATATTTT. This encodes CASSLSRGQGHSGNTIYF. The chain is built from TRBV28 and TRBJ1-3; TRBD1 matches 8 bases. V was pared by 1 base and J by 0 bases, with 8 bases of the junction left unmatched. This CDR3 is 18 amino acids long. In germline, CDR1 is MDHEN, CDR2 SYDVKM. Full variable domain (missing parts from reference TRBV28 and TRBJ1-3): DVKVTQSSRYLVKRTGEKVFLECVQDMDHENMFWYRQDPGLGLRLIYFSYDVKMKEKGDIPEGYSVSREKKERFSLILESASTNQTSMYLCASSLSRGQGHSGNTIYFGEGSWLTVV.

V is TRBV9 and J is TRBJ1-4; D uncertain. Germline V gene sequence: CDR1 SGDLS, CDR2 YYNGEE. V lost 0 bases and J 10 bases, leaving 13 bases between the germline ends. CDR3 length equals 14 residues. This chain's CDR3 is CASSVDTPGGKLFF. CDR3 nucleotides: TGTGCCAGCAGCGTAGACACGCCGGGAGGAAAACTGTTTTTT.

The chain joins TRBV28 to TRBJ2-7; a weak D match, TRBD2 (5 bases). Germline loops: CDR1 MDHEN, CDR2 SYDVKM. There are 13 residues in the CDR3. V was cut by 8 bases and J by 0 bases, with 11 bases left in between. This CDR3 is CASEGVYSYEQYF. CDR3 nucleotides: TGTGCCAGCGAGGGCGTTTACTCCTACGAGCAGTACTTC.

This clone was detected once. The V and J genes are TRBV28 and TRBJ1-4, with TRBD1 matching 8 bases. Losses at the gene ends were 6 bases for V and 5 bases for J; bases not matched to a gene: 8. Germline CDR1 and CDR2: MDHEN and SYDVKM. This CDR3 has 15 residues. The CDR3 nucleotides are TGTGCCAGCAGACTCCGACAGGGGCGGAATGAAAAACTGTTTTTT. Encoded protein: CASRLRQGRNEKLFF.

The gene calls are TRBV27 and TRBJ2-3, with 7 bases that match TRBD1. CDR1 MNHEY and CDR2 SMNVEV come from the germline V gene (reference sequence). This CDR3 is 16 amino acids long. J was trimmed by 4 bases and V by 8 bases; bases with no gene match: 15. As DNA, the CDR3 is TGTGCCAGCGGCCCCGGTTTTGGTCAGGGGGCAGATACGCAGTATTTT. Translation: CASGPGFGQGADTQYF.

DNA of the CDR3: TGTGCCAGCAGTACCCTCCAGCGGGAGGGCCCAGGTACGCAGTATTTT. It yields the protein CASSTLQREGPGTQYF. This chain links TRBV28 with TRBJ2-3; 10 nucleotides line up with TRBD2. V trimming: 5 bases; J trimming: 8 bases; junction bases outside the gene matches: 13. The CDR3 extends over 16 amino acids. The germline V gene encodes CDR1 MDHEN and CDR2 SYDVKM.

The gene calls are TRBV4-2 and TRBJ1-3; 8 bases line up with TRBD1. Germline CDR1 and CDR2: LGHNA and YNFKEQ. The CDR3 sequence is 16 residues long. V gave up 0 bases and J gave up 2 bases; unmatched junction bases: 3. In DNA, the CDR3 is TGTGCCAGCAGCCAAGAGTGGGACAGGCCTGGAAACACCATATATTTT. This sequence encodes CASSQEWDRPGNTIYF.

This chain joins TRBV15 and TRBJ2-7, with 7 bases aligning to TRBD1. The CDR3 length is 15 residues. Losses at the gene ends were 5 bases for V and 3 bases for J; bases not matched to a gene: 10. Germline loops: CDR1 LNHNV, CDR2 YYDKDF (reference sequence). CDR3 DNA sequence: TGTGCCACCAGCTTACGACAGGGTAGTTACTACGAGCAGTACTTC. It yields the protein CATSLRQGSYYEQYF.

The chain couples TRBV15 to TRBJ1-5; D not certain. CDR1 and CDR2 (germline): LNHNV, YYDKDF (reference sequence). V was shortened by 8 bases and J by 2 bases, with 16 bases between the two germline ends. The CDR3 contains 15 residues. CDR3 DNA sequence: TGTGCCACCTCGCAGAGGCCGGTGGGCAATCAGCCCCAGCATTTT. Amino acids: CATSQRPVGNQPQHF. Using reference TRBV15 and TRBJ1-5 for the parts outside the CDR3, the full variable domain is DAMVIQNPRYQVTQFGKPVTLSCSQTLNHNVMYWYQQKSSQAPKLLFHYYDKDFNNEADTPDNFQSRRPNTSFCFLDIRSPGLGDTAMYLCATSQRPVGNQPQHFGDGTRLSIL.

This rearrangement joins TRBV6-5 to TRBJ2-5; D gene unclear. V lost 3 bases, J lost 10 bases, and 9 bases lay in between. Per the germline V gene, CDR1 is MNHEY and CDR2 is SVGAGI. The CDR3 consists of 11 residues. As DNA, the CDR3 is TGTGCCAGCAGTTATCCGGAAGACCAGTACTTC. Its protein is CASSYPEDQYF.

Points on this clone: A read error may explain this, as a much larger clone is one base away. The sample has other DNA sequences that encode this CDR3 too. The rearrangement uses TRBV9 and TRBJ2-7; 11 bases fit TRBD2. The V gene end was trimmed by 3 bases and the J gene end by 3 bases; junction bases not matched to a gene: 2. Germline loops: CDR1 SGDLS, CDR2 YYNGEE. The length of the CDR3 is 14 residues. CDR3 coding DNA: TGTGCCAGCAGCGCCGGGACTAGCGGCTACGAGCAGTACTTC. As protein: CASSAGTSGYEQYF.

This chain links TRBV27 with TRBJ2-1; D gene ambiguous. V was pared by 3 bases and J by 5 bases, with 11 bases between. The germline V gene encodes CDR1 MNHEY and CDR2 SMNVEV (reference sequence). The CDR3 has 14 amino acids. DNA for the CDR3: TGTGCCAGCAGTTTGAACGGCTTGAACAATGAGCAGTTCTTC. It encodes CASSLNGLNNEQFF.

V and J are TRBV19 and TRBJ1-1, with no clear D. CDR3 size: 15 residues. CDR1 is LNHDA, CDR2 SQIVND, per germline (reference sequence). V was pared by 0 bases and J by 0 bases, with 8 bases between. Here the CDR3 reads CASSIEAWLNTEAFF. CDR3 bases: TGTGCCAGTAGTATAGAGGCTTGGCTGAACACTGAAGCTTTCTTT.